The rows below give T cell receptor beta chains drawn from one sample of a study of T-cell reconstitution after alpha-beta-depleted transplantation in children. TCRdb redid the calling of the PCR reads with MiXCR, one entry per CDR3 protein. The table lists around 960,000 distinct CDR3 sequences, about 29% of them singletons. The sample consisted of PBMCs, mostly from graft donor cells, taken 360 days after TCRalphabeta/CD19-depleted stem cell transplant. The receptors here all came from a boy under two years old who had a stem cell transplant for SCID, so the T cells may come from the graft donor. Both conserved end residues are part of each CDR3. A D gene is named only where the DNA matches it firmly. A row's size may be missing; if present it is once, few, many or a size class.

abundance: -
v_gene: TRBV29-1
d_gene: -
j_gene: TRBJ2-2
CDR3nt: TGCAGCGTTTTAAGGACGGACAACACCGGGGAGCTGTTTTTT
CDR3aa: CSVLRTDNTGELFF

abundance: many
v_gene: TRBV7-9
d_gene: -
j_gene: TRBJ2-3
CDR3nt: TGTGCCAGCAGCTTCCAGACAGGCACAGATACGCAGTATTTT
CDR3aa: CASSFQTGTDTQYF

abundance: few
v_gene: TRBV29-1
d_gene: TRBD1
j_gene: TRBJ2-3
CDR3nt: TGCAGCCTAAGGACAGGGGGCACAGATACGCAGTATTTT
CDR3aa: CSLRTGGTDTQYF

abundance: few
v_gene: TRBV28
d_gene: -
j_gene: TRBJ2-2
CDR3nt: TGTGCCAGCAGTTTATGGTTGGACAGTGTTTCCGCCACCGGGGAGCTGTTTTTT
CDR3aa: CASSLWLDSVSATGELFF

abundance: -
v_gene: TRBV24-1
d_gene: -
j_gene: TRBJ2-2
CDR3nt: TGTGCCACCAGTGCCGCTCCTGCGGGGGAGCTGTTTTTT
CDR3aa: CATSAAPAGELFF

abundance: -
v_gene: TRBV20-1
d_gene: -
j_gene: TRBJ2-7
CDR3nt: TGCAGTGCTAGGGCGGGACGGATTTACGAGCAGTACTTC
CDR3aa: CSARAGRIYEQYF

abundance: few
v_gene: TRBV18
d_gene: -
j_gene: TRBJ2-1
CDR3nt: TGTGCCAGCTCACCCCAGGGTCACAATGAGCAGTTCTTC
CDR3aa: CASSPQGHNEQFF

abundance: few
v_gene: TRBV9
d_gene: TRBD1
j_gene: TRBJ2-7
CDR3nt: TGTGCCAGCAGCGATACGGGACAGGCCCTAAGGGACGAGCAGTACTTC
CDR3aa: CASSDTGQALRDEQYF

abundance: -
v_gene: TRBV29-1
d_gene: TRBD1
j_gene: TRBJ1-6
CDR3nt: TGCAGCGTCCGGACAGGGACGAATTCACCCCTCCACTTT
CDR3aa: CSVRTGTNSPLHF

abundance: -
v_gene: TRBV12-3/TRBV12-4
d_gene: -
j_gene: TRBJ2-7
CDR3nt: TGTGCCAGCAGTTTGGAAGGGTTAGGGGCCTACGAGCAGTACTTC
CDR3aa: CASSLEGLGAYEQYF

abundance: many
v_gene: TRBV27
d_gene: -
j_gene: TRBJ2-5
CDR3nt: TGTGCCAGCAGTTTTGACAGCGTCCAAGAGACCCAGTACTTC
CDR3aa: CASSFDSVQETQYF

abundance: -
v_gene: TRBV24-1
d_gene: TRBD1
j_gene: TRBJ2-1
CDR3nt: TGTGCCACCAGTGATTTAGGCAGGGGGCGTCCGAATGAGCAGTTCTTC
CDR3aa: CATSDLGRGRPNEQFF

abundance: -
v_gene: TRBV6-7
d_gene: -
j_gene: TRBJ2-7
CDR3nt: TGTGCCAGCACGCAGGCGGAATACGAGCAGTACTTC
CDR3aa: CASTQAEYEQYF

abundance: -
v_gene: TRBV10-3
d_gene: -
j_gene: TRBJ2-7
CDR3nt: TGTGCCATCAGTGAGTCTCAGTTAAAAAGCTCCTACGAGCAGTACTTC
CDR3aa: CAISESQLKSSYEQYF

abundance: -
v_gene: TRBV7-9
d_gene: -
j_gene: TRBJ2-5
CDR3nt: TGTGCCAGCAGCTTCGACTGGTTGCAAGAGACCCAGTACTTC
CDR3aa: CASSFDWLQETQYF

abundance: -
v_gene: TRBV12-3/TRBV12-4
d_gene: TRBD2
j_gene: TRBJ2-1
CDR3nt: TGTGCCAGCAGCACCGCCCAGACTAGCGGGGCCCGAAATGAGCAGTTCTTC
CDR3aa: CASSTAQTSGARNEQFF

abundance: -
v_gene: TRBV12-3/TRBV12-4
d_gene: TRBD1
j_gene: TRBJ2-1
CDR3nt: TGTGCCAGCAGTTCGGGACAGGGCGGGCAGTTCTTC
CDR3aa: CASSSGQGGQFF

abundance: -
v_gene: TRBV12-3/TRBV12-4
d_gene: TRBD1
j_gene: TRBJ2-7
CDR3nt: TGTGCCAGCAGAGGGACAGGGCTCCTCTACGAGCAGTACTTC
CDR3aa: CASRGTGLLYEQYF

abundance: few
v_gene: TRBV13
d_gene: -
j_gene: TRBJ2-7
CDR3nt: TGTGCCAGCAGCTTAGGAGGCCAAAAAACCTACGAGCAGTACTTC
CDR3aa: CASSLGGQKTYEQYF

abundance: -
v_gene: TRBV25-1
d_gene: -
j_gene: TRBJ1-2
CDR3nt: TGTGCCAGCAGTGATACTATCGGGAAGGGGGTTAATGGCTACACCTTC
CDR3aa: CASSDTIGKGVNGYTF

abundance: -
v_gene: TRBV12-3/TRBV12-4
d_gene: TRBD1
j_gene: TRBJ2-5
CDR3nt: TGTGCCAGCAGTTTTCCCCACTCGACAGGGTACAGAGAGACCCAGTACTTC
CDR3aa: CASSFPHSTGYRETQYF

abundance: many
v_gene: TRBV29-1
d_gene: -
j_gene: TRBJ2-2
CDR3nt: TGCAGCGTTGGGACGTCCGGGGAGCTGTTTTTT
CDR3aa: CSVGTSGELFF

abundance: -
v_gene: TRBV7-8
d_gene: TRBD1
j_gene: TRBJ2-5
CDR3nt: TGTGCCAGCAGCGCGGGACAGGGGTTAAGAGCCCAAGAGACCCAGTACTTC
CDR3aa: CASSAGQGLRAQETQYF

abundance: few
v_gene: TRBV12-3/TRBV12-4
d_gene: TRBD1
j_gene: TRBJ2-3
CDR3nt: TGTGCCAGCAGTTTCCGGGACAGAGAAGATACGCAGTATTTT
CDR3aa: CASSFRDREDTQYF

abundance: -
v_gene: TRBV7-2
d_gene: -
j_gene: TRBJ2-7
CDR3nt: TGTGCCAGCAGCTTAGATCCAGGCCTCTCCTACGAGCAGTACTTC
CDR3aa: CASSLDPGLSYEQYF

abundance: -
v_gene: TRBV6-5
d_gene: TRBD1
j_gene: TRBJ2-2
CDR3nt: TGTGCCAGCAGTTACCTCGGGACAGGGGGCACCGGGGAGCTGTTTTTT
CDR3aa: CASSYLGTGGTGELFF

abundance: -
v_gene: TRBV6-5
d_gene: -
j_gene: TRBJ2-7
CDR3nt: TGTGCCAGCAGTTCCCTGGGAGGCCCAATGTCGGAGCAGTACTTC
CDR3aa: CASSSLGGPMSEQYF

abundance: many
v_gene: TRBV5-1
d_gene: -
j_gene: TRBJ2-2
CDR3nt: TGCGCCAGCAGCTTGGTAGGACAGCCGAACACCGGGGAGCTGTTTTTT
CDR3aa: CASSLVGQPNTGELFF

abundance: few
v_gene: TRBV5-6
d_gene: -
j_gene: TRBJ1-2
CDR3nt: TGTGCCAGCAGCTTCGGCAACCCGCGGGCCACCCATGTTGGTGGTGGCTACACCTTC
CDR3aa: CASSFGNPRATHVGGGYTF

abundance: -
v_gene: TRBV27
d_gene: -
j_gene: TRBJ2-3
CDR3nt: TGTGCCAGCAGCACTAGAGCCACAGATACGCAGTATTTT
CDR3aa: CASSTRATDTQYF

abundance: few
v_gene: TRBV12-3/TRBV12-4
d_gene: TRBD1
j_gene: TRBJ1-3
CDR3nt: TGTGCCAGCAGCCAGACAGGGACTGGAAACACCATATATTTT
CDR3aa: CASSQTGTGNTIYF

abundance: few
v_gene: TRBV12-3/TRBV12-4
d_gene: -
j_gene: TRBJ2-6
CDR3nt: TGTGCCAGCAAAGGATGGCCTGGGGCCAACGTCCTGACTTTC
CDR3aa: CASKGWPGANVLTF

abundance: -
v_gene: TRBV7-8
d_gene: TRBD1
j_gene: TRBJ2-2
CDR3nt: TGTGCCAGCAGCTTATGGCAGGGGGCATCGGGCACCTGGGAGCTGTTTTTT
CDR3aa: CASSLWQGASGTWELFF

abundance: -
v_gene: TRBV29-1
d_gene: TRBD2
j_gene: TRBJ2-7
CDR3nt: TGCAGCGGGGGACTAGCGGGTGACAAGCAGTACTTC
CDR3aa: CSGGLAGDKQYF

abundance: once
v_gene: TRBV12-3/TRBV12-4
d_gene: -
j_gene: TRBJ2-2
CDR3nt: TGTGCCAGCGGTCCCCTCACCGGGGAGCTGTTTTTT
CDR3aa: CASGPLTGELFF

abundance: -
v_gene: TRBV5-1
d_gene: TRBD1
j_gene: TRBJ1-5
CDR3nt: TGCGCCAGCCCCCGCAGGGGACAGGGGGCGACTCAGCCCCAGCATTTT
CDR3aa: CASPRRGQGATQPQHF

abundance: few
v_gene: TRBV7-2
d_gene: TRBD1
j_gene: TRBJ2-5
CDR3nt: TGTGCCAGCAAGGGCAGGGGGTACCAAGAGACCCAGTACTTC
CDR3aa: CASKGRGYQETQYF

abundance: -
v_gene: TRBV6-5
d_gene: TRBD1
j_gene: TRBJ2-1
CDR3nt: TGTGCCAGCAGTTACGGCCCCGGGACAGGCTCCTACAATGAGCAGTTCTTC
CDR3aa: CASSYGPGTGSYNEQFF

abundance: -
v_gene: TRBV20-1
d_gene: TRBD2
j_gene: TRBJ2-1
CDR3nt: TGCAGTGCTACCGACCGACTAGCGCGGAATGAGCAGTTCTTC
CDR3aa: CSATDRLARNEQFF

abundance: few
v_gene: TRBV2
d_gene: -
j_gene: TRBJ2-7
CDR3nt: TGTGCCATCAGCGGGCCAGGGGGCTCCTACGAGCAGTACTTC
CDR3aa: CAISGPGGSYEQYF

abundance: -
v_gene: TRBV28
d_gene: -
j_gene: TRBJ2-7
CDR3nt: TGTGCCACGGTGCGCCGGGGGCTCCCCTCCTACGAGCAGTACTTC
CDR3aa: CATVRRGLPSYEQYF

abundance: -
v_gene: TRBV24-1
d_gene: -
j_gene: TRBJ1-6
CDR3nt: TGTGCCACCAGTGAAACATTGCCGGGCCTAGCATGCCACTTT
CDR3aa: CATSETLPGLACHF

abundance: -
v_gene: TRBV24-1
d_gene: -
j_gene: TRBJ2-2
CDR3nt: TGTGCCACCAGTGATTTTCACGGGGAGCTGTTTTTT
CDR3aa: CATSDFHGELFF

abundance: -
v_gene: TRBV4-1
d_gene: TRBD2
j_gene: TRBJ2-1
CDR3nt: TGCGCCAGCAGCCAAAACCCGCGGCGGGGGGGCTACAATGAGCAGTTCTTC
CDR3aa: CASSQNPRRGGYNEQFF

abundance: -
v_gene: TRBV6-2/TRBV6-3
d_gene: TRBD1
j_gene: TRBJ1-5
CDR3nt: TGTGCCAGCGCTGACAGGGATCCTAGCAATCAGCCCCAGCATTTT
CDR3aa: CASADRDPSNQPQHF

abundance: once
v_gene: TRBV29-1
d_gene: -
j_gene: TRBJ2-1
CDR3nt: TGCAGCGTTCTAGGGCATCCATGGGATGAGCAGTTCTTC
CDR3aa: CSVLGHPWDEQFF